The next 18 T cell receptor beta chains were all read from a single sample in a study of long-term antiretroviral therapy in people with HIV (dated by TCRdb to the early 2020s). The immunoSEQ hsTCRB v3.0 assay was used at survey level resolution to sequence the TRB variable region. This immuneACCESS table, as held by TCRdb, lists in-frame sequences with V and J called but not all clones. Of the missing ones, under half trace to an unresolved V gene in checked studies; the others have no known cause. The sample records roughly 14,000 clones, more than 60% of which are singletons. The top ten clonotypes cover about 21% of the sample. The sequencing here drew on unsorted PBMCs, taken 1.3 years before starting antiretroviral therapy. The source is a man aged 35 to 55 with HIV.

The chain is built from TRBV11-2 and TRBJ2-3, with TRBD2 identical over 14 bases. Germline assignment: CDR1 SGHAT and CDR2 FQNNGV. Germline trimming cut 3 bases from V and 2 bases from J; bases unmatched to any gene: 7. The CDR3 is made up of 18 amino acids. The DNA for the CDR3 is TGTGCCAGCAGCTTCGGACTAGCGGGGGGACCTAACACAGATACGCAGTATTTT. As protein: CASSFGLAGGPNTDTQYF.

The rearrangement uses TRBV6-1 and TRBJ1-1; 8 nucleotides match TRBD1. The germline V gene has CDR1 MNHNS and CDR2 SASEGT. The CDR3 contains 13 residues. The V and J ends lost 5 bases and 4 bases, in that order; junction bases with no gene match: 3. CDR3 residues: CASSLTGGTEAFF. The DNA of the CDR3 is TGTGCCAGCAGTTTAACAGGGGGCACTGAAGCTTTCTTT.

This chain links TRBV5-1 with TRBJ1-6, with TRBD1 matching over 9 bases. The germline V gene encodes CDR1 SGHRS and CDR2 YFSETQ. V gave up 6 bases and J gave up 6 bases; unmatched junction bases: 10. The CDR3 consists of 16 residues. The CDR3 is CASISETGGVNSPLHF. The CDR3 nucleotides are TGCGCCAGCATTTCCGAAACAGGGGGCGTTAATTCACCCCTCCACTTT.

This clone was picked up one time. The chain employs TRBV2 and TRBJ1-4, with a tentative D call TRBD1 (5 bases). CDR1 and CDR2 (germline): SNHLY, FYNNEI. V was clipped by 7 bases and J by 7 bases, with 10 bases between them. The CDR3 is made up of 12 amino acids. CDR3 amino acids: CASMGDSEKLFF. CDR3 DNA: TGTGCCAGCATGGGGGATTCTGAAAAACTGTTTTTT.

This chain uses TRBV11-2 with TRBJ1-3; 7 bases match TRBD1. This CDR3 region has 15 residues. Germline V lookup: CDR1 SGHAT, CDR2 FQNNGV. V lost 1 base, J lost 2 bases, and 2 bases stayed unmatched. CDR3 sequence: CASSLGGGTGNTIYF. The CDR3 nucleotides read TGTGCCAGCAGCTTAGGAGGGGGCACTGGAAACACCATATATTTT.

The chain is built from TRBV6-1 and TRBJ1-5; no definite D call. CDR1 is MNHNS, CDR2 SASEGT, per germline. V lost 5 bases, J lost 1 base, and 9 bases lay in between. The CDR3 is 14 amino acids. The CDR3 DNA reads as TGTGCCAGCAGTTCCACCATGAGCAATCAGCCCCAGCATTTT. Amino acid sequence: CASSSTMSNQPQHF.

The chain recombines TRBV11-3 with TRBJ2-3, with 16 positions matching TRBD2. Germline V gene sequence: CDR1 SGHNT, CDR2 YENEEA. This CDR3 has 17 residues. Unmatched junction bases numbered 0, after V lost 0 bases and J lost 3 bases. This CDR3 reads CASSLEGLAGGTDTQYF. CDR3 DNA sequence: TGTGCCAGCAGCTTAGAGGGACTAGCGGGGGGGACAGATACGCAGTATTTT.

Here the CDR3 reads CASSPYRGSLINYGYTF. The CDR3 DNA reads TGTGCCAGCAGTCCGTACAGGGGATCCCTCATTAACTATGGCTACACCTTC. The chain is built from TRBV27 and TRBJ1-2, with 7 bases identical to TRBD1. The germline CDR1 and CDR2 sequences are MNHEY and SMNVEV (reference sequence). The CDR3 length is 17 residues. The V segment lost 5 bases and the J segment 1 base; nucleotides outside the gene matches: 13.

The V and J genes are TRBV21-1 and TRBJ1-2; the D call of TRBD1 is as the table states it, not checked on the DNA. TRBV21-1 constitutes a pseudogene. This CDR3 has 15 amino acids. The CDR3 DNA reads as TGTGCCAGCAGCATTTCGACAGGGTTGCACTATGGCTACACCTTC. Its protein product is CASSISTGLHYGYTF.

The V call is TRBV27, the J call TRBJ2-1; no firm D call. Germline-derived CDR1 and CDR2 are MNHEY and SMNVEV (reference sequence). CDR3 length equals 14 residues. Trimming pared 3 bases from V and 9 bases from J, leaving 15 bases between. CDR3 sequence: CASSFLTANGEQFF. CDR3 coding DNA: TGTGCCAGCAGTTTCCTCACGGCGAACGGTGAGCAGTTCTTC.

The gene calls are TRBV11-3 and TRBJ2-1; 10 positions match TRBD2. This CDR3 comprises 16 residues. Germline CDR1 and CDR2: SGHNT and YENEEA. V dropped 1 base and J dropped 8; count of bases not matched to a gene: 8. This CDR3 is CASSLGLAGDPHEQFF. In DNA, the CDR3 is TGTGCCAGCAGCTTAGGGCTAGCGGGGGACCCTCATGAGCAGTTCTTC.

The V and J genes are TRBV27 and TRBJ1-5, with a weak D call TRBD1 (5 bases). Looked up from germline, CDR1 is MNHEY and CDR2 is SMNVEV (reference sequence). CDR3 length equals 13 residues. Trimming removed 3 bases from V and 5 bases from J, with 8 bases in between. Here the CDR3 DNA reads TGTGCCAGCAGTTTTGGGGGACATCAGCCCCAGCATTTT. The encoded protein is CASSFGGHQPQHF.

The chain uses TRBV10-3 and TRBJ2-3; D gene uncertain. Germline V lookup: CDR1 ENHRY, CDR2 SYGVKD. The CDR3 spans 14 residues. V was clipped by 2 bases and J by 4 bases, with 10 bases between them. The DNA of the CDR3 is TGTGCCATCAGTGAGGAGAGTAACCCAGATACGCAGTATTTT. This codes for CAISEESNPDTQYF.

This chain joins TRBV11-3 and TRBJ1-5, with TRBD1 as a possible D gene (6 bases). Germline V CDR1 and CDR2: SGHNT, YENEEA. The CDR3 consists of 16 residues. V was cut by 1 base and J by 0 bases, with 10 bases left in between. For the CDR3, the DNA is TGTGCCAGCAGCTTAGGAAGGGGGACTAGCAATCAGCCCCAGCATTTT. Translated: CASSLGRGTSNQPQHF.

The chain links TRBV18 to TRBJ1-2, with D possibly being TRBD1 (5 bases). Germline lookup yields CDR1 KGHSH and CDR2 LQKENI. Trimming took 2 bases from V and 3 from J, leaving 7 bases between them. This CDR3 is 13 amino acids long. This CDR3 is CASSPGGDYGYTF. CDR3 coding DNA: TGTGCCAGCTCACCAGGGGGAGACTATGGCTACACCTTC.

This clone showed up just a few times. This chain connects TRBV10-1 to TRBJ1-6, with D hard to call. The CDR3 is made up of 13 amino acids. Germline V lookup: CDR1 WNHNN, CDR2 SYGVQD (reference sequence). V gave up 0 bases and J gave up 8 bases, with 5 bases separating them. CDR3 region: CASSESRHSPLHF. CDR3 DNA: TGCGCCAGCAGTGAGTCCAGACATTCACCCCTCCACTTT.

The chain links TRBV4-1 to TRBJ2-7; D may be TRBD2 (6 bases). CDR1 and CDR2 (germline): MGHRA, YSYEKL. Trimming left V 2 bases short and J 7 bases short, with 18 bases between. CDR3 length equals 15 residues. CDR3 region: CASSQLSFGAGEQYF. CDR3 nucleotides: TGCGCCAGCAGCCAATTATCGTTCGGGGCGGGGGAGCAGTACTTC.

The CDR3 DNA is TGTGCCATCAGGACTCCGGGACAGTCAACGCTAGAAGCTTTCTTT. It encodes CAIRTPGQSTLEAFF. V gene TRBV10-3 combines with J gene TRBJ1-1, with TRBD1 matching over 7 bases. The V segment lost 6 bases and the J segment 8 bases; nucleotides outside the gene matches: 15. The CDR3 extends over 15 amino acids. Germline values: CDR1 ENHRY, CDR2 SYGVKD.